This entry describes one T cell receptor beta chain. The record originates from a study of control samples from healthy donors and cancer patients. This CDR3 contains 15 residues. The V gene's germline CDR1 is LNHDA and CDR2 SQIVND (reference sequence). Trimming pared 0 bases from V and 5 bases from J, leaving 13 bases between. Assay used: immunoSEQ multiplex PCR; TCRdb lists only in-frame clones, some missing. The data show 95,000 to 150,000 clones, with approximately 84% seen just once and around 2% held by the top ten. The chain is built from TRBV19 and TRBJ1-1, with D perhaps matching TRBD1 (6 bases). The sample consisted of blood. The origin of this receptor is a man aged 18-30 years in good health. The CDR3 sequence is CASSIDSRGATEAFF. The CDR3 DNA sequence: TGTGCCAGTAGTATAGATAGTCGGGGGGCAACTGAAGCTTTCTTT.